Shown below are 7 T cell receptor beta chains from a single sample sequenced in a study of Ad26.COV2.S vaccination and SARS-CoV-2 variants. Documented treatment: about 20 received Ad26.COV2.S at low or high dose, single or two shots; roughly five received placebo; per-sample allocation not given. Samples were taken on day 63 after the first vaccine or placebo injection. Sequencing used immunoSEQ multiplex PCR; TCRdb keeps in-frame clones, though not all of them. This sample has roughly 320,000 clones, with around 90% found just once. Sample: peripheral blood, taken in a trial of Ad26.COV2.S vaccine versus placebo. The origin of the receptors is a person between 18 and 60 years old who received the Ad26.COV2.S COVID-19 vaccine or a placebo.

The chain combines TRBV13 with TRBJ2-7; maybe TRBD1 (5 bases). With 3 bases removed from V and 2 bases from J, the gap between germline ends came to 11 bases. The CDR3 is 14 amino acids. Germline CDR1 and CDR2: PRHDT and FYEKMQ (reference sequence). The CDR3 here is CASSFRVGTYEQYF. The DNA for the CDR3 is TGTGCCAGCAGCTTCAGGGTTGGGACCTACGAGCAGTACTTC.

This clone was counted once. CDR3 coding DNA: TGTGCCAGTAGTATTGATGAGGGGGATGAAAAACTGTTTTTT. As protein: CASSIDEGDEKLFF. This chain connects TRBV19 to TRBJ1-4; D is perhaps TRBD1 (6 bases). Germline lookup yields CDR1 LNHDA and CDR2 SQIVND (reference sequence). V was trimmed by 3 bases and J by 6 bases, leaving 11 bases between them. This CDR3 comprises 14 residues.

This CDR3 reads CASSSAGVEQYF. The CDR3 nucleotides read TGTGCCAGCAGTTCCGCAGGTGTCGAGCAGTACTTC. This chain links TRBV12-3 or TRBV12-4 with TRBJ2-7; D is unresolved. V was cut by 4 bases and J by 6 bases, with 10 bases left in between. This CDR3 comprises 12 residues.

This CDR3 reads CASSQDFLQGYGYTF. In nucleotides, the CDR3 is TGTGCCAGCAGCCAAGATTTTTTACAGGGCTATGGCTACACCTTC. This rearrangement joins TRBV4-2 to TRBJ1-2; D is perhaps TRBD1 (6 bases). Germline lookup yields CDR1 LGHNA and CDR2 YNFKEQ. The CDR3 totals 15 residues. Between the trimmed V and J ends, which lost 0 bases and 4 bases, there was a span of 12 bases.

The chain links TRBV4-1 to TRBJ1-5; the D gene is possibly TRBD1 (5 bases). From germline, CDR1 is MGHRA and CDR2 YSYEKL. The ends were cut back, 2 bases at V and 4 bases at J, with 18 bases in the middle. The CDR3 covers 17 residues. The CDR3 loop is CASSQPVGRKENQPQHF. As DNA, the CDR3 is TGCGCCAGCAGCCAACCGGTGGGGCGCAAGGAGAATCAGCCCCAGCATTTT.

The chain carries TRBV15 and TRBJ1-2; no clear D. CDR1 and CDR2 from the germline V gene are LNHNV and YYDKDF (reference sequence). The V end was cut by 2 bases, the J end by 0 bases, with 10 bases between. The CDR3 runs 15 residues. The CDR3 DNA follows: TGTGCCACCAGCAGACCTGACGGGACTAACTATGGCTACACCTTC. It specifies CATSRPDGTNYGYTF.

The chain couples TRBV6-6 to TRBJ2-1, with D uncertain. There are 16 residues in the CDR3. The V end was cut by 4 bases, the J end by 1 base, with 14 bases between. Germline V gene lookup returns CDR1 MNHNY and CDR2 SVGAGI (reference sequence). The CDR3 region has the DNA TGTGCCAGCAGTTCCACCGTATCCGGGTCCTACAATGAGCAGTTCTTC. It translates to CASSSTVSGSYNEQFF.